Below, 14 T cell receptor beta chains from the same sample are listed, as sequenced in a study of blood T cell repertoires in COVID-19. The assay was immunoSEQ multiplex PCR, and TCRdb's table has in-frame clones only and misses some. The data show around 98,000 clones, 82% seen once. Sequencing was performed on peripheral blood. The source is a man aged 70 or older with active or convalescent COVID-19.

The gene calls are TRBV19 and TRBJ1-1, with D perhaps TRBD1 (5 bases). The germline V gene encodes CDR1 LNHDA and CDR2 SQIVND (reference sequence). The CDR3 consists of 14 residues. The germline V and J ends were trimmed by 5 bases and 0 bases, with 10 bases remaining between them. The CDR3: CASSLDRMNTEAFF. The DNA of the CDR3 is TGTGCCAGTAGTCTCGACAGAATGAACACTGAAGCTTTCTTT.

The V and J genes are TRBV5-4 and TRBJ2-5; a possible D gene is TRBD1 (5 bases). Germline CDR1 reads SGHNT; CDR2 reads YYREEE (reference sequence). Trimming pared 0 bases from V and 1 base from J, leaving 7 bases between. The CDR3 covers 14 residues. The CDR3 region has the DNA TGTGCCAGCAGCTTGGGGGGCGTCCAAGAGACCCAGTACTTC. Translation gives CASSLGGVQETQYF.

The CDR3 DNA is TGCGCCAGCAGCCCCATGGGGACAGCTGGCGATACGCAGTATTTT. Translated, it gives CASSPMGTAGDTQYF. The chain carries TRBV5-1 and TRBJ2-3; 7 nucleotides agree with TRBD1. CDR3 length: 15 amino acids. From germline, CDR1 is SGHRS and CDR2 YFSETQ. With V trimmed by 4 bases and J by 6 bases, 11 bases remained unmatched.

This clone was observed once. In nucleotides, the CDR3 is TGTGCCGGCGCCGGGACAGGGGAGCCCTATGGCTACACCTTC. Translated, it gives CAGAGTGEPYGYTF. The chain carries TRBV6-6 and TRBJ1-2, with 10 positions matching TRBD1. After removal of 11 bases from V and 4 bases from J, the junction contained 10 bases not matched to a gene. The CDR3 totals 14 residues. CDR1 is MNHNY, CDR2 SVGAGI, per germline (reference sequence).

The CDR3 spells CASSPKTGNSPLHF. The CDR3 DNA is TGTGCCAGTAGTCCAAAGACAGGAAATTCACCCCTCCACTTT. The chain joins TRBV19 to TRBJ1-6; a possible D gene is TRBD1 (6 bases). This CDR3 has 14 amino acids. V lost 5 bases and J 7 bases, leaving 12 bases between the germline ends. From germline, CDR1 is LNHDA and CDR2 SQIVND (reference sequence).

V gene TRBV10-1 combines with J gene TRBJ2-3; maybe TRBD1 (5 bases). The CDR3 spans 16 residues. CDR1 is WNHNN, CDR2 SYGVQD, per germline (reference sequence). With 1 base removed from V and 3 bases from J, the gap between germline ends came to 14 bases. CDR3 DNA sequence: TGCGCCAGCAGTGAGTGGGGCGGTACCGGGACAGATACGCAGTATTTT. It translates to CASSEWGGTGTDTQYF.

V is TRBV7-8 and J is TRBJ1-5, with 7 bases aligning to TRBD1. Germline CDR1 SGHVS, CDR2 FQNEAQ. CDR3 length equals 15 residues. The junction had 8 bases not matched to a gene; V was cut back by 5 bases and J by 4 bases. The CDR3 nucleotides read TGTGCCAGCAGCCTCCGGGACAGTTTTAATCAGCCCCAGCATTTT. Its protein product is CASSLRDSFNQPQHF.

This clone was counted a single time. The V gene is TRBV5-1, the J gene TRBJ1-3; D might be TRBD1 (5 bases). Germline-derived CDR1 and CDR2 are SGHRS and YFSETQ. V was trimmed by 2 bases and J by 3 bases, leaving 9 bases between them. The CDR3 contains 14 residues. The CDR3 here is CASSFGGGGNTIYF. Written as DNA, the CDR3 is TGCGCCAGCAGCTTCGGGGGAGGTGGAAACACCATATATTTT. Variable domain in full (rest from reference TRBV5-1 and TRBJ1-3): KAGVTQTPRYLIKTRGQQVTLSCSPISGHRSVSWYQQTPGQGLQFLFEYFSETQRNKGNFPGRFSGRQFSNSRSEMNVSTLELGDSALYLCASSFGGGGNTIYFGEGSWLTVV.

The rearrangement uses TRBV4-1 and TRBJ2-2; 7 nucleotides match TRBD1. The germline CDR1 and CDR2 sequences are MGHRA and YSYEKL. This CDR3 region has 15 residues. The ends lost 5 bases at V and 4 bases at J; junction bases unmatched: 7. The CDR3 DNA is TGCGCCAGCAGCTCTTACAGGGGATCCACCGGGGAGCTGTTTTTT. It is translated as CASSSYRGSTGELFF.

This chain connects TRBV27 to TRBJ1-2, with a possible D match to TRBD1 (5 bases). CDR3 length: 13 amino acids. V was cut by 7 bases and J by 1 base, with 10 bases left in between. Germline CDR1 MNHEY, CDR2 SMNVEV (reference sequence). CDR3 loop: CASMGGNNYGYTF. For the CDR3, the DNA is TGTGCCAGCATGGGGGGGAATAACTATGGCTACACCTTC.

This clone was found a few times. The CDR3 reads CASSLSGDSYTQYF. The CDR3 DNA sequence: TGTGCCAGCAGCCTCTCAGGGGACAGCTATACGCAGTATTTT. V is TRBV7-9 and J is TRBJ2-3; 7 positions agree with TRBD1. Trimming removed 5 bases from V and 7 bases from J; junction bases left unmatched: 9. Germline V gene lookup returns CDR1 SEHNR and CDR2 FQNEAQ (reference sequence). The CDR3 extends over 14 amino acids. The complete variable domain, with remaining parts taken from reference TRBV7-9 and TRBJ2-3, reads DTGVSQNPRHKITKRGQNVTFRCDPISEHNRLYWYRQTLGQGPEFLTYFQNEAQLEKSRLLSDRFSAERPKGSFSTLEIQRTEQGDSAMYLCASSLSGDSYTQYFGPGTRLTVL.

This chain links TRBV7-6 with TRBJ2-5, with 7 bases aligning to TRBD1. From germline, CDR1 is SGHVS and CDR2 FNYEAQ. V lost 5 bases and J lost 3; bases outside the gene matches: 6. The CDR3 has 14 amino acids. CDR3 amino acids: CASSPGQQKETQYF. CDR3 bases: TGTGCCAGCAGCCCGGGACAGCAAAAAGAGACCCAGTACTTC.

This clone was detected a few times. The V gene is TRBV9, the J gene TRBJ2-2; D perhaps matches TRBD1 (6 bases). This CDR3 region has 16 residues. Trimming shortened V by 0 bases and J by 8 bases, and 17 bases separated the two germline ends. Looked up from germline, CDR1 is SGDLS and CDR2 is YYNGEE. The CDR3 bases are TGTGCCAGCAGCGTAGTCCCTAACAGGGAAGGGGGGGAGCTGTTTTTT. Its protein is CASSVVPNREGGELFF.

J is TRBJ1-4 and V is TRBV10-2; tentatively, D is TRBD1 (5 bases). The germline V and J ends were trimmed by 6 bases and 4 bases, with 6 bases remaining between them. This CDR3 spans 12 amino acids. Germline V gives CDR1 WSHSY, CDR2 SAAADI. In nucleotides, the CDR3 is TGCGCCAGCAGAGACAGTAATGAAAAACTGTTTTTT. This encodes CASRDSNEKLFF.